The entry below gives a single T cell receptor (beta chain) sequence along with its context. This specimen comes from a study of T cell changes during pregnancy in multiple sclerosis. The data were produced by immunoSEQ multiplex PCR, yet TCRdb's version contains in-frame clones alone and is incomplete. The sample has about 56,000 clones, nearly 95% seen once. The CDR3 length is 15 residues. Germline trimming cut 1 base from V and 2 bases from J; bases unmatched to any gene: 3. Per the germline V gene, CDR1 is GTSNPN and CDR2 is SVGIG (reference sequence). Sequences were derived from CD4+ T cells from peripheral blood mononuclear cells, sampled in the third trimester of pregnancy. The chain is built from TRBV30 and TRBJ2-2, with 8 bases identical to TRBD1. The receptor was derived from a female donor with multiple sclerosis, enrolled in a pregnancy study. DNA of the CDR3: TGTGCCTGGAGTGCCGGGACAGGAAACACCGGGGAGCTGTTTTTT. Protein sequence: CAWSAGTGNTGELFF. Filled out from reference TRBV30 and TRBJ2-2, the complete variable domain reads SQTIHQWPATLVQPVGSPLSLECTVEGTSNPNLYWYRQAAGRGLQLLFYSVGIGQISSEVPQNLSASRPQDRQFILSSKKLLLSDSGFYLCAWSAGTGNTGELFFGEGSRLTVL.